One sample yielded the 2 T cell receptor beta chains listed below, sequenced in a study of technical replicates of blood from several donors. Profiling relied on immunoSEQ multiplex PCR, and the TCRdb table lists in-frame clones only, not all of them. The profile shows 65,000 to 95,000 clones, roughly 98% of them singletons. Sequencing used T cells isolated from PBMCs. These receptors all stem from a human donor in good health.

V usage is TRBV19 and J usage is TRBJ1-4; D is perhaps TRBD1 (6 bases). V was trimmed by 4 bases and J by 7 bases, leaving 13 bases between them. The CDR3 has 14 residues. The germline V gene has CDR1 LNHDA and CDR2 SQIVND (reference sequence). In nucleotides, the CDR3 is TGTGCCAGTAGTACCAGGGGTGTGGCTGAAAAACTGTTTTTT. Translation: CASSTRGVAEKLFF.

The V call is TRBV28, the J call TRBJ1-1; the match to TRBD1 covers 9 bases. Germline V lookup: CDR1 MDHEN, CDR2 SYDVKM. The CDR3 loop spans 15 amino acids. The V segment lost 4 bases and the J segment 4 bases; nucleotides outside the gene matches: 7. The CDR3 loop reads CASSSGGQGATEAFF. The CDR3 coding sequence is TGTGCCAGCAGTTCGGGGGGACAGGGAGCCACTGAAGCTTTCTTT.